This record concerns one T cell receptor (beta chain) sequence. This receptor's antigen is unknown. The sample holds no much larger clone one base away, and base qualities are not on file. The cohort comprised hundreds of healthy bone marrow donors. At the time of sampling, all cohort members were nominally healthy, though unrecorded immune exposures were likely present. The donor was CMV seropositive and belonged to the group of over 250 seropositive cohort members. A peripheral blood sample was provided by each donor, and peripheral blood mononuclear cells were used for TCR beta sequencing. The Qiagen DNeasy Blood Extraction Kit was used to extract genomic DNA from the blood cell samples. Library creation used the immunoSEQ multiplex PCR assay. For the multiplex PCR, a mixture combining 60 forward primers for TCR Vbeta segments and 13 reverse primers for TCR Jbeta segments was used. The CDR3 region of rearranged TCR beta genes was amplified from genomic DNA with a multiplex PCR assay. On the Illumina HiSeq System, the amplified TCR beta libraries were sequenced as 87-base-pair reads. For the original study's pipeline: Across the 666 repertoires, a later analysis counted 80 million or so unique TCR beta chains, around 11 million of which were shared by at least two donors. Raw reads were error-corrected and collapsed into unique sequences by a nearest-neighbor algorithm in which closely related sequences were merged to remove PCR and sequencing errors. CDR3 sequences were aligned to IMGT reference sequences to assign V, D and J gene segments. For a sequence to be retained, a match of at least six nucleotides to both a V gene segment and a J gene segment was required. Rearrangements were called productive when the CDR3 lacked stop codons and stayed in frame with V and J; all others were non-productive. CDR3 was defined according to IMGT convention as the region running from the second conserved V-encoded cysteine to the conserved J-encoded phenylalanine. In an earlier analysis of roughly 580 of the donors, sequences lacking an unambiguous match to a single V gene segment were excluded. In an earlier analysis of roughly 600 of the donors, a V segment was called functional when productive rearrangements were above 56.7%, and segregating when the standard deviation between donors exceeded 5%. A statistical classification framework was built to diagnose cytomegalovirus status from the catalog of TCR beta chain sequences. A later analysis assigned V and J genes by comparing TCR nucleotide sequences with IMGT/GENE-DB human TR gene sequences. Using the TCRdist pipeline, a later analysis assigned CDR3 sequences along with most-parsimonious VDJ recombination scenarios. A later analysis defined each TCR beta chain by its CDR3 amino acid sequence plus V-gene family, and excluded reads lacking a unique V-gene family. To address suspected cross-contamination and a sequencing artifact, a later analysis removed 592 highly shared, low-generation-probability nucleotide sequences. In a later analysis, a clonal expansion index for each public chain was calculated from normalized within-repertoire ranks of inferred template counts. In a later analysis, generation probabilities were computed using a VDJ recombination model fitted to out-of-frame rearrangements, and the results were checked against IGoR. In a later analysis, TCR-TCR, TCR-HLA and TCR-CMV co-occurrence was scored with hypergeometric tests, and a repertoire-size bias correction was applied to TCR pairs. False discovery rates were estimated in a later analysis by permuting HLA or CMV assignments 20 times. In a later analysis, co-occurring TCRs were grouped using DBSCAN, with TCRdist sequence similarity added in when clustering inside HLA-allele-positive subsets. Repertoires with fewer than 30,000 or more than 120,000 public chains, plus five repertoires with anomalous nucleotide sharing, were excluded from co-occurrence clustering. TCRdb obtained this table from immuneACCESS and retained in-frame rearrangements with V and J assigned. These tables miss some clones; where compared with another copy, unresolved V genes account for less than half of the shortfall, and the remainder is unexplained. That table gives V, J and clone size, and the DNA gave D and trimming. Counted in this sample were some 190,000 clones; roughly 77% of them appeared once. The ten largest clones add up to 2% to 2.5% of the sample.

Looking up the germline V gene (reference sequence) yields CDR1 MNHEY and CDR2 SMNVEV. Deletion took 5 bases off V and 11 bases off J, with a span of 12 bases between the germline ends. The CDR3 goes from the cysteine to the phenylalanine over 11 residues. Only the CDR3 region is kept as DNA, spanning 33 bases read in frame from base 1. The data originate from a study of cytomegalovirus exposure and HLA in healthy donors (dated by TCRdb to about 2017). Describing the broader study: In an earlier analysis of around 540 of the donors, about 270 Gb of sequence data and 90 million to 120 million unique TCR beta sequences from some 170 million T cells were reported. In an earlier analysis of about 590 of the donors, high-throughput TCR beta sequencing was used to judge whether each TCR beta V gene segment behaved as functional or pseudogenic. Along with the roughly 610-subject first cohort, a separate validation cohort of approximately 110 different subjects was used. Rather than using new phenotypic data, the later analysis identified candidate immune exposures from TCR beta sequences and from how often those sequences occurred across donors. Roughly 310 gigabases of sequencing data and some 85 million unique TCR sequences were included in an early release covering around 600 HLA-typed donors. All discovery cohort repertoires had been generated using a single sequencing platform. Of the roughly 420 genotyped donors, 65% to 90% were placed in the genetic ancestry cluster associated with self-reported Caucasian donors. Class I and class II HLA loci were covered by the typing at four-digit resolution. Typing coverage differed by locus: A, B, C, DRB1 and DQB1 were typed in about 629-630 donors, DQA1 in roughly 500, DPA1 in 600 to 610, and DPB1 in around 490. Among approximately 370 genotyped donors of the cohort, an average of roughly 230,000 unique TCR beta nucleotide sequences was sequenced per donor, of which roughly 18% were non-productive. High-throughput TCR immunosequencing, statistical association of individual TCRs with disease status, and machine learning were combined to predict cytomegalovirus infection status. A later analysis re-examined previously published TCR beta repertoires from about 670 donors and added high-resolution HLA genotyping to investigate patterns of TCR occurrence. Donor age, sex, ethnicity and CMV serostatus were collected together with the repertoire data. The study aimed to test whether signatures of past pathogen exposure could be identified by cataloging public T cell receptors. A later genetic analysis took genome-wide SNP genotypes for about 55% of the roughly 670 donors and used that subset as a discovery cohort. Five DR-DQ haplotypes were handled as single units for association and clustering, since linkage in the cohort was strong. The T cell repertoires of some 670 subjects were profiled by immunosequencing and related to cytomegalovirus serostatus.

Overall results and qualifications from the work: The authors suggested that the approach could potentially be extended to other disease states and immunological phenotypes. Because the 87-base-pair reads could not distinguish some IMGT-functional V segments, including TRBV6-2 and TRBV6-3, those segments were excluded. A later genetic analysis associated a missense DCLRE1C variant with V-gene and J-gene trimming of TCR beta chains, and an independent cohort replicated the association. In a later analysis, most CMV-associated TCR beta chains were found to appear HLA-restricted, with HLA associations seemingly driven largely by CMV exposure. Correlated functional status among segregating V segments might reflect linkage disequilibrium, but an unknown experimental factor could not be ruled out. Across donors, most TCR sequences were observed very rarely, whereas some public TCRs were present in many individuals. A cluster of highly shared sequence variants was judged likely to represent a technical artifact of the sequencing pipeline. A later genetic analysis reported fewer N-insertions in productive TCRs among donors in an Asian-associated ancestry cluster than the roughly 690-donor mean. According to a later analysis, parvovirus B19, influenza, CMV and Epstein-Barr virus appeared linked to several top co-occurrence clusters. In the study, 150 to 200 TCR beta chains were listed as associated with cytomegalovirus. A later analysis found that HLA-associated TCR beta chains were more clonally expanded and had lower generation probabilities than equally common non-associated chains. In a later analysis, some 18,000 TCR beta sequences were associated with specific HLA alleles at a false discovery rate of 0.05. Sequencing depth was assumed to be roughly uniform across donors in the presence/absence analyses, though that assumption may not hold. The only immune exposure information available for the cohort was CMV serostatus. A further reported finding was that TCR beta sequences accurately predicted the HLA-A and HLA-B alleles for most subjects in the first cohort. Strong co-occurrence of HLA alleles, especially DR and DQ, made assigning TCR associations to individual alleles difficult. In a later analysis, the rate of TCR association differed among HLA loci, with DRB1 alleles having the most associated TCRs and HLA-C alleles having the fewest. Seventeen rarely observed V segments, including chromosome 9 orphons, were excluded from the earlier analysis of several hundred of the donors because counts were too low. HLA typing was unavailable for some donors at each locus, so association tests used only the typed subset. A few of the identified cytomegalovirus-associated TCR beta chains were confirmed in vitro to be specific for cytomegalovirus antigens. Cytomegalovirus status was reported to be diagnosed by the classifier with high specificity and sensitivity in both the original and validation cohorts. In an earlier analysis of about 600 of the donors, most TCR beta V segments appeared in productive rearrangements about 87% or about 30% of the time, broadly matching IMGT annotations. The cohort was sequenced for TCR beta chains only, and without alpha or paired-chain data the features that could be detected were limited.

The sample was PBMCs. The sequence derives from a woman in her 30s in good health and CMV-seropositive. The V and J segments used are TRBV27 and TRBJ1-1, and TRBD1 may be the D gene, going by 6 matching bases. The DNA sequence reads TGTGCCAGCAGTGACTCAGGGGAGGCTTTCTTT. It translates as CASSDSGEAFF.